This T cell receptor beta chain emerged from a study of T cells in Graves' hyperthyroidism and ophthalmopathy. Amplified TCR beta CDR3 regions came from RNA transcripts. TCR CDR3 regions were first amplified by RT-PCR with HTBI primers. TCRdb re-derived calls from the multiplex PCR reads in MiXCR, one entry per CDR3 protein. The sample holds almost 250,000 distinct CDR3 sequences; more than 20% are singletons and the top ten take approximately 35%. The study, taken as a whole, reports: In the analysis, a 13 V-J model separated ophthalmopathy from stable hyperthyroidism.

Trimming took 3 bases from V and 14 from J, leaving 16 bases between them. This CDR3 is built from 12 residues. A word on this clonotype: Its antigen is still unknown.

Ophthalmopathy patients had moderate-to-severe active disease, CAS ≥3, NOSPECS ≥4, and disease duration under 3 months. The gene calls are TRBV12-3 or TRBV12-4 and TRBJ1-2; D unclear. The sequenced sample was blood. The TCR was taken from a woman aged 35 to 49 with Graves' ophthalmopathy. The CDR3 loop is CASSFDIATRTF. The CDR3 region has the DNA TGTGCCAGCAGTTTTGACATCGCGACGAGGACCTTC.